The rows below give T cell receptor beta chains drawn from one sample of a study of blood T cell repertoires in COVID-19. Generated by immunoSEQ multiplex PCR, the TCRdb table keeps only in-frame clones and is missing some. The table records about 160,000 clones, approximately 95% of them present only once. Source material: peripheral blood. All receptors come from a woman aged 55-75 years with COVID-19, enrolled during active disease. The CDR3 runs from the conserved cysteine through the conserved F or W. The D gene is left open where the match is weak. Some rows mark clone size as missing; the rest say once, few, many or name a class of expanded clone.

TRBD2,TRBV11-3,.,TRBJ2-5,TGTGCCAGCAGCTCCTCGGGACTAGGGGGCCAAGAGACCCAGTACTTC,CASSSSGLGGQETQYF
.,TRBV4-2,.,TRBJ1-6,TGTGCCAGCAGCCAAGAAAAACCCAGTATTAATCGAGGATCCTATAATTCACCCCTCCACTTT,CASSQEKPSINRGSYNSPLHF
.,TRBV4-3,.,TRBJ1-4,TGCGCCAGCAGCCAAGATTGGTTGGGGGCTGCTAATGAAAAACTGTTTTTT,CASSQDWLGAANEKLFF
.,TRBV6-2/TRBV6-3,.,TRBJ2-3,TGTGCCAGCAGTTGGGGGGGCGCAGATACGCAGTATTTT,CASSWGGADTQYF
.,TRBV30,few,TRBJ2-7,TGTGCCTGGAAGGGGTCGGCGATCTACGAGCAGTACTTC,CAWKGSAIYEQYF
.,TRBV9,.,TRBJ1-4,TGTGCCAGCAGCCCGAAGACAGCGATAAATGAAAAACTGTTTTTT,CASSPKTAINEKLFF
.,TRBV7-2,.,TRBJ2-7,TGTGCCAGCAGCCCGCGCGTCTCCTACGAGCAGTACTTC,CASSPRVSYEQYF
TRBD2,TRBV30,.,TRBJ2-1,TGTGCCTGGAGTGTAGGTCTAGCGGGGGGAGGCGAGCAGTTCTTC,CAWSVGLAGGGEQFF
TRBD2,TRBV9,.,TRBJ2-7,TGTGCCAGCAGCGTTAGTTTAGCGGGGATACACGAGCAGTACTTC,CASSVSLAGIHEQYF
.,TRBV6-6,.,TRBJ1-4,TGTGCCAGCAGTTCCGGACAGACTAATAATGAAAAACTGTTTTTT,CASSSGQTNNEKLFF
TRBD2,TRBV7-2,.,TRBJ2-5,TGTGCCAGCAGCTTACGACTAGCGGGGATCCAAGAGACCCAGTACTTC,CASSLRLAGIQETQYF
TRBD2,TRBV6-6,.,TRBJ2-6,TGTGCCAGCACTTTCACTGGGGGGGCTGGGGCCAACGTCCTGACTTTC,CASTFTGGAGANVLTF